This T cell receptor (beta chain) derives from a study of beta chain features in type 1 diabetes. Study-level findings and limits: At VDJ recombination sites, type 1 diabetes patients had fewer insertions and more deleted nucleotides. For Type 1 diabetes patients, all four CD4+ subsets carried TCRB CDR3s that were moderately but significantly shorter. Because the template was cDNA, high-expressing cells might be over-represented.

The CDR3 length is 15 residues. Germline V CDR1 and CDR2: SQVTM, ANQGSEA. Reverse transcription of all isolated RNA meant that expressed TCRB transcripts were sequenced. The assay was immunoSEQ multiplex PCR, and TCRdb's table has in-frame clones only and misses some. This table holds about 40,000 clones, 45% to 50% found once. This clone has a single count. Its antigen is unidentified. The sequenced sample consisted of central memory CD4+ T cells from blood. This clonotype originated in a woman between 18 and 30 years old in good health. This sequence joins TRBV29-1 and TRBJ2-5, with a tentative D call TRBD1 (5 bases). The J call is uncertain, as TRBJ2-7 better fits the DNA end. This CDR3 reads CSAMGPGYRTYEQYF. In nucleotides, the CDR3 is TGCAGCGCCATGGGGCCCGGGTACAGGACCTACGAGCAGTACTTC.